Presented here are 10 T cell receptor beta chains from one specimen sequenced in a study of response to subunit inactivated influenza vaccine. MiXCR, applied by TCRdb to the RT-PCR reads, yields one record per CDR3 protein. The table has roughly 700,000 distinct CDR3 sequences, around 14% seen once. Sequencing used PBMCs from blood, obtained about 14 days before vaccination. The receptors here all came from a man in his fifties or sixties who received an inactivated influenza vaccine.

This clonotype was seen only a few times. The chain has TRBV15 and TRBJ2-1; 10 nucleotides match TRBD1. Per the germline V gene, CDR1 is LNHNV and CDR2 is YYDKDF (reference sequence). CDR3 size: 15 residues. V dropped 3 bases and J dropped 2; count of bases not matched to a gene: 1. The CDR3 sequence is CATSRDRGAYNEQFF. Here the CDR3 DNA reads TGTGCCACCAGCAGGGACAGGGGGGCCTACAATGAGCAGTTCTTC.

V gene TRBV3-1 combines with J gene TRBJ2-2; D unclear. The length of the CDR3 is 15 residues. Germline V gene sequence: CDR1 LGHDT, CDR2 YNNKEL (reference sequence). V lost 0 bases, J lost 1 base, and 6 bases lay in between. CDR3 DNA: TGTGCCAGCAGCCAAGAGGCAGGGAACACCGGGGAGCTGTTTTTT. It yields the protein CASSQEAGNTGELFF. Complete variable domain (other parts from reference TRBV3-1 and TRBJ2-2): DTAVSQTPKYLVTQMGNDKSIKCEQNLGHDTMYWYKQDSKKFLKIMFSYNNKELIINETVPNRFSPKSPDKAHLNLHINSLELGDSAVYFCASSQEAGNTGELFFGEGSRLTVL.

The rearrangement uses TRBV20-1 and TRBJ2-5; 7 bases align to TRBD2. V lost 0 bases, J lost 7 bases, and 5 bases stayed unmatched. CDR3 length: 13 amino acids. Germline V gene lookup returns CDR1 DFQATT and CDR2 SNEGSKA (reference sequence). Here the CDR3 reads CSARDRGVVTQYF. CDR3 DNA: TGCAGTGCTAGAGATCGGGGGGTGGTGACCCAGTACTTC.

In nucleotides, the CDR3 is TGTGCCAGCAGTCGGGGGGCGTTGCAGTACTTC. Translating gives CASSRGALQYF. This rearrangement joins TRBV27 to TRBJ2-7; D perhaps matches TRBD2 (7 bases). The CDR3 totals 11 residues. With 5 bases removed from V and 9 bases from J, the gap between germline ends came to 11 bases. CDR1 is MNHEY, CDR2 SMNVEV, per germline (reference sequence).

This clonotype was seen a handful of times. This chain joins TRBV10-3 and TRBJ2-1, with D tentatively TRBD2 (5 bases). CDR1 is ENHRY, CDR2 SYGVKD, per germline. The CDR3 length is 13 residues. V was pared by 0 bases and J by 9 bases, with 9 bases between. CDR3 protein: CAISESAAGEQFF. CDR3 sequence (DNA): TGTGCCATCAGTGAGTCGGCCGCGGGTGAGCAGTTCTTC.

The genes are TRBV4-2 and TRBJ2-4, with TRBD1 matching 9 bases. The germline V gene encodes CDR1 LGHNA and CDR2 YNFKEQ. V lost 1 base to trimming and J lost 7 bases; unmatched junction nucleotides: 2. This CDR3 contains 14 residues. The CDR3, as DNA: TGTGCCAGCAGCCAAGCGACAGGGGGGAACATTCAGTACTTC. It yields the protein CASSQATGGNIQYF.

The chain uses TRBV25-1 and TRBJ2-3; D is unclear. The CDR3 is made up of 12 amino acids. Germline V gene data show CDR1 as MGHDK and CDR2 as SYGVNS. Trimming pared 3 bases from V and 6 bases from J, leaving 7 bases between. The CDR3 protein is CASSEWSDTQYF. The CDR3 coding sequence is TGTGCCAGCAGTGAGTGGTCCGATACGCAGTATTTT.

V is TRBV5-1 and J is TRBJ1-2; 7 bases are shared with TRBD1. Germline V gene lookup returns CDR1 SGHRS and CDR2 YFSETQ. This CDR3 has 15 residues. V shed 6 bases, J shed 0 bases, and the junction held 8 bases outside the gene matches. The CDR3 protein is CASKRDSSTNYGYTF. The CDR3 DNA sequence: TGCGCCAGCAAAAGGGACAGCTCTACTAACTATGGCTACACCTTC.

V is TRBV6-2 or TRBV6-3 and J is TRBJ2-1; unclear D gene. Between the trimmed V and J ends, which lost 4 bases and 10 bases, there was a span of 14 bases. The CDR3 has 13 amino acids. CDR1 MNHEY and CDR2 SVGEGT come from the germline V gene. The CDR3 nucleotides are TGTGCCAGCAGTTTAGGGCCTTTTCGGGAGCAGTTCTTC. Its protein is CASSLGPFREQFF.

A few counts support this clonotype. The V and J genes are TRBV21-1 and TRBJ2-7; the D segment call TRBD1 is taken from the table without a DNA check. TRBV21-1 is listed as a pseudogene. This CDR3 is built from 16 residues. The CDR3 sequence is CASSKARGARSYEQYF. CDR3 sequence (DNA): TGTGCCAGCAGCAAAGCGCGTGGGGCAAGGAGCTACGAGCAGTACTTC.